The clone carrying this T cell receptor beta chain was seen ten or more times. As yet, its antigen is unknown. This entry is derived from a study of CD8 T cells in ankylosing spondylitis. Germline CDR1 reads LGHNA; CDR2 reads YSLEER. The CDR3 runs 18 residues. V was trimmed by 0 bases and J by 2 bases, leaving 19 bases between them. A quantitative 5'-RACE method, one with molecular barcodes, was used to make TCR beta libraries. MiXCR was run by TCRdb on the 5' RACE reads, yielding one entry per CDR3 protein. Of about 52,000 distinct CDR3 sequences detected, less than 8.5% appear once; the ten largest clones hold over 6.5%. Study-level points and caveats: Ankylosing spondylitis blood seemed to carry a telltale TCR beta motif made of seven or eight highly homologous variants.

The chain joins TRBV4-3 to TRBJ1-1; D not resolved. This TCR derives from a female donor with ankylosing spondylitis or in good health (not recorded which). Sequencing was carried out using blood, either unsorted or a sorted T cell fraction (not recorded which). Here the CDR3 DNA reads TGCGCCAGCAGCCAAGATCTTTCCAGGCCGGCGTCTAACACTGAAGCTTTCTTT. Residues: CASSQDLSRPASNTEAFF.